Described below is a single T cell receptor beta chain sequence and its context. Its specificity is unknown. Researchers divided each subset's genomic DNA evenly across several immunoSEQ plates. The protocol was immunoSEQ multiplex PCR, while the TCRdb copy is restricted to in-frame clones and leaves out a portion. The sample holds fewer than 1 million clones, 90% to 97% seen once. Naive CD8 populations comprised CD45RO-negative cells positively selected for CCR7, excluding terminally differentiated effector memory CD45RA+ cells. Donors had no recently reported acute infections or vaccinations and were HIV-negative. These data are taken from a study of shared clonotypes between healthy human individuals. Whole-study findings and limits: A small donor pool kept down the genetic and exposure-history diversity that was represented. Generally, naive subsets (rather than memory subsets) showed larger estimated richness.

V dropped 3 bases and J dropped 10 bases, with 24 bases sitting between them. The CDR3 sequence is 17 residues long. Per germline, CDR1 LGHNA and CDR2 YSLEER. The rearrangement uses TRBV4-3 and TRBJ1-4, with D hard to call. The sequencing input was naive CD8+ T cells sorted from blood. This clonotype originated in a man under 40 in good health. The CDR3 here is CASSQPHSGISGGKLFF. The DNA for the CDR3 is TGCGCCAGCAGCCAGCCTCACTCCGGGATCTCGGGTGGAAAACTGTTTTTT.